One sample yielded the 13 T cell receptor beta chains listed below, sequenced in a study of T cells in Graves' hyperthyroidism and ophthalmopathy. Amplification yielded TCR beta CDR3 regions, with RNA transcripts as the source. Using the HTBI primer set, a first-round RT-PCR was run on the TCR CDR3. TCRdb itself ran the multiplex PCR reads through MiXCR, one entry per CDR3 protein. The table shows 500,000 or so distinct CDR3 sequences, with 17% occurring only once. Material: blood. These receptors were taken from a woman aged 18-30 years with Graves' ophthalmopathy.

The J gene is TRBJ2-7, the V gene TRBV7-9; 7 bases are shared with TRBD1. Trimming removed 10 bases from V and 2 bases from J; junction bases left unmatched: 2. This CDR3 spans 11 amino acids. The V gene's germline CDR1 is SEHNR and CDR2 FQNEAQ (reference sequence). Here the CDR3 DNA reads TGTGCCAACCAGGGGGCCTACGAGCAGTACTTC. The encoded protein is CANQGAYEQYF.

Ten or more counts support this clonotype. This CDR3 is CASSWGGALYEQYF. The CDR3 coding sequence is TGTGCCAGCAGTTGGGGGGGGGCACTATACGAGCAGTACTTC. V and J are TRBV12-3 or TRBV12-4 and TRBJ2-7; D may be TRBD2 (7 bases). The CDR3 length is 14 residues. Trimming stripped 4 bases from V and 4 bases from J, with 14 bases between.

At least ten counts were recorded for this clonotype. The chain employs TRBV11-2 and TRBJ1-4; a weak D match, TRBD1 (5 bases). The V gene's germline CDR1 is SGHAT and CDR2 FQNNGV. The CDR3 totals 16 residues. V was pared by 1 base and J by 7 bases, with 16 bases between. The CDR3 loop is CASSLVTGQPSEKLFF. DNA for the CDR3: TGTGCCAGCAGCTTAGTTACAGGACAACCAAGTGAAAAACTGTTTTTT. The variable domain in full, with the rest retrieved from reference TRBV11-2 and TRBJ1-4, is EAGVAQSPRYKIIEKRQSVAFWCNPISGHATLYWYQQILGQGPKLLIQFQNNGVVDDSQLPKDRFSAERLKGVDSTLKIQPAKLEDSAVYLCASSLVTGQPSEKLFFGSGTQLSVL.

This clonotype was observed many times. The J gene is TRBJ2-3, the V gene TRBV3-1; 8 bases align to TRBD2. The CDR3 consists of 15 residues. Germline V gene sequence: CDR1 LGHDT, CDR2 YNNKEL (reference sequence). V gave up 0 bases and J gave up 2 bases; unmatched junction bases: 1. The CDR3 loop is CASSQDGGVTDTQYF. The CDR3 DNA reads TGTGCCAGCAGCCAAGACGGGGGGGTCACAGATACGCAGTATTTT.

The chain is built from TRBV19 and TRBJ1-1, with D possibly being TRBD1 (5 bases). The CDR3 contains 12 residues. Trimming pared 5 bases from V and 7 bases from J, leaving 11 bases between. The V gene's germline CDR1 is LNHDA and CDR2 SQIVND (reference sequence). CDR3 in amino acids: CASSRGVYEAFF. The CDR3 DNA sequence: TGTGCCAGTAGTCGAGGGGTATATGAAGCTTTCTTT.

This clonotype was counted at least ten times. The chain combines TRBV27 with TRBJ1-2; D remains ambiguous. CDR1 and CDR2 from the germline V gene are MNHEY and SMNVEV (reference sequence). The CDR3 runs to 13 residues. V lost 2 bases and J lost 7, with 11 bases in between. The CDR3 bases are TGTGCCAGCAGTTTAGGTCCGTACGGTGGCTACACCTTC. Its translation is CASSLGPYGGYTF.

This clonotype was counted many times. V gene TRBV30 combines with J gene TRBJ2-5; D is possibly TRBD2 (5 bases). The CDR3 sequence is 16 residues long. V was cut by 4 bases and J by 1 base, with 19 bases left in between. Germline V gives CDR1 GTSNPN, CDR2 SVGIG (reference sequence). The CDR3 spells CAWTPLGVGVQETQYF. DNA of the CDR3: TGTGCCTGGACCCCACTCGGGGTCGGAGTCCAAGAGACCCAGTACTTC.

This clonotype was picked up many times. This chain links TRBV18 with TRBJ1-1; D gene ambiguous. Germline V lookup: CDR1 KGHSH, CDR2 LQKENI. Between the trimmed V and J ends, which lost 2 bases and 1 base, there was a span of 5 bases. CDR3 length: 13 amino acids. The chain's CDR3 is CASSPGKNTEAFF. CDR3 nucleotides: TGTGCCAGCTCACCAGGGAAGAACACTGAAGCTTTCTTT.

This clonotype was counted between two and nine times. V and J are TRBV7-9 and TRBJ1-1; D unclear. This CDR3 has 15 residues. The germline V gene has CDR1 SEHNR and CDR2 FQNEAQ (reference sequence). V dropped 7 bases and J dropped 0 bases, with 15 bases sitting between them. The CDR3 is CASNLLGGMNTEAFF. The CDR3 DNA follows: TGTGCCAGCAACCTTTTGGGAGGTATGAACACTGAAGCTTTCTTT.

This clonotype was picked up a small number of times. This sequence joins TRBV6-2 or TRBV6-3 and TRBJ1-5, with 9 bases fitting TRBD1. V gave up 5 bases and J gave up 3 bases; unmatched junction bases: 8. This CDR3 is 16 amino acids long. CDR1 is MNHEY, CDR2 SVGEGT, per germline. The CDR3 region has the DNA TGTGCCAGCAGTCAGGGGGACAGGGTCAACAATCAGCCCCAGCATTTT. It codes for CASSQGDRVNNQPQHF.

The genes are TRBV11-2 and TRBJ2-1; 10 bases are a match to TRBD2. V was pared by 5 bases and J by 9 bases, with 7 bases of the junction left unmatched. This CDR3 is 14 amino acids long. Germline CDR1 reads SGHAT; CDR2 reads FQNNGV. CDR3 bases: TGTGCCAGCAGCCTCGCCGGGACTAGCGTTGAGCAGTTCTTC. Encoded protein: CASSLAGTSVEQFF.

About this clonotype: A read error may account for a junction end that differs from germline. The chain couples TRBV12-3 or TRBV12-4 to TRBJ2-3, with D tentatively TRBD1 or TRBD2 (7 bases each). The length of the CDR3 is 16 residues. The CDR3 loop reads CASSLSGQRGTDAQYF. In nucleotides, the CDR3 is TGTGCCAGCAGTTTATCGGGACAGCGGGGCACAGATGCGCAGTATTTT.

This clonotype was detected many times. V usage is TRBV6-1 and J usage is TRBJ1-1, with 8 bases fitting TRBD1. Per germline, CDR1 MNHNS and CDR2 SASEGT. The J segment lost 4 bases and the V segment lost 7 bases, leaving 5 bases of the junction unmatched. The CDR3 contains 13 residues. This CDR3 reads CASIPGQGTEAFF. The CDR3 DNA reads as TGTGCCAGCATCCCAGGACAGGGCACTGAAGCTTTCTTT.